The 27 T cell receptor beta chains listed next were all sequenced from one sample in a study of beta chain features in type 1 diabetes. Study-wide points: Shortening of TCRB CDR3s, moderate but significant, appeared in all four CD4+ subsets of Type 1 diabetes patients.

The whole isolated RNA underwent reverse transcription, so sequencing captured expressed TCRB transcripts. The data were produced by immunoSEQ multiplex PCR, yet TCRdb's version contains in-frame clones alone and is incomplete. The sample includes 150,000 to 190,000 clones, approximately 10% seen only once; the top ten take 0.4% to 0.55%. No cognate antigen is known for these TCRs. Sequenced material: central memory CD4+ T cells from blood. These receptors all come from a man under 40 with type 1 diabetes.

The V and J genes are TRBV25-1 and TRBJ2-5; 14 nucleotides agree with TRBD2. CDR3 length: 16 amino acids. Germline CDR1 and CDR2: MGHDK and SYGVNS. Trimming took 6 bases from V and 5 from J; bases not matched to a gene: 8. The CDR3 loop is CASSLGLAGGGETQYF. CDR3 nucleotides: TGTGCCAGCAGCCTCGGACTAGCGGGAGGCGGGGAGACCCAGTACTTC. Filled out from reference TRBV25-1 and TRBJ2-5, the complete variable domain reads EADIYQTPRYLVIGTGKKITLECSQTMGHDKMYWYQQDPGMELHLIHYSYGVNSTEKGDLSSESTVSRIRTEHFPLTLESARPSHTSQYLCASSLGLAGGGETQYFGPGTRLLVL.

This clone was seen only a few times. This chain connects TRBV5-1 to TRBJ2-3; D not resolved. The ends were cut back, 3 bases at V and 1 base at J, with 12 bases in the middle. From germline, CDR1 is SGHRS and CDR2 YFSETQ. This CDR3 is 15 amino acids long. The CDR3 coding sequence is TGCGCCAGCAGCTCCTCCTCCTCTGGCACAGATACGCAGTATTTT. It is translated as CASSSSSSGTDTQYF.

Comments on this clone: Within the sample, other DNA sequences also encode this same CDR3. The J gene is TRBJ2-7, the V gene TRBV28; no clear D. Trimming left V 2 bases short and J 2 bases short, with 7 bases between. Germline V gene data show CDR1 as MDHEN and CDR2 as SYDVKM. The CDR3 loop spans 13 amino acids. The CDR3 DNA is TGTGCCAGCAGTTTAAACTCTCCCTACGAGCAGTACTTC. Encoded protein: CASSLNSPYEQYF.

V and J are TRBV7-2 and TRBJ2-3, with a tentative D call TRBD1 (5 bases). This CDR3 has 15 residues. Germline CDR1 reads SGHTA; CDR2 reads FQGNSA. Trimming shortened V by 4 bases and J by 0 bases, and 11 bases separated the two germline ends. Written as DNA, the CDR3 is TGTGCCAGCAGCTCGCGACAGACTAGCACAGATACGCAGTATTTT. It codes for CASSSRQTSTDTQYF.

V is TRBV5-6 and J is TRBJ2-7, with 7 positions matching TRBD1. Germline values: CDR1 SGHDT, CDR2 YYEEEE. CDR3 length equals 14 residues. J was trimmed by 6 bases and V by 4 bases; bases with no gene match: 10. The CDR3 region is CASSIRDSLGEQYF. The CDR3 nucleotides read TGTGCCAGCAGCATCCGGGACAGCCTAGGCGAGCAGTACTTC. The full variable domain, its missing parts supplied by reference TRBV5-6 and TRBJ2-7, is DAGVTQSPTHLIKTRGQQVTLRCSPKSGHDTVSWYQQALGQGPQFIFQYYEEEERQRGNFPDRFSGHQFPNYSSELNVNALLLGDSALYLCASSIRDSLGEQYFGPGTRLTVT.

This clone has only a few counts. The CDR3 nucleotides are TGTGCCAGCAGCCCTCTAGCGGGAGGGCCGAGCGAGCAGTACTTC. The encoded protein is CASSPLAGGPSEQYF. This chain links TRBV5-4 with TRBJ2-7, with 12 bases identical to TRBD2. The CDR3 is made up of 15 amino acids. With 4 bases clipped from V and 6 bases from J, the junction kept 8 bases outside the gene matches. In germline, CDR1 is SGHNT, CDR2 YYREEE (reference sequence).

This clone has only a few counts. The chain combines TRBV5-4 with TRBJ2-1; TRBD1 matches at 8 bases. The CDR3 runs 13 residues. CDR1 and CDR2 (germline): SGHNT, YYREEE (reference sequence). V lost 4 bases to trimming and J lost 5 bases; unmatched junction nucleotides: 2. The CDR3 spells CASSAGQDNEQFF. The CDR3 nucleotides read TGTGCCAGCAGCGCGGGACAGGACAATGAGCAGTTCTTC. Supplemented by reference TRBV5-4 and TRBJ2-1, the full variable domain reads ETGVTQSPTHLIKTRGQQVTLRCSSQSGHNTVSWYQQALGQGPQFIFQYYREEENGRGNFPPRFSGLQFPNYSSELNVNALELDDSALYLCASSAGQDNEQFFGPGTRLTVL.

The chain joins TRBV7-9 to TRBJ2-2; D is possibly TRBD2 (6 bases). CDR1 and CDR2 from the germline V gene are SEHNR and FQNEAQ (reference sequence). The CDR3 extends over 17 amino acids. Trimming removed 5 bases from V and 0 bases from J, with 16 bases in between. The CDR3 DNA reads TGTGCCAGCAGCCACGAAGGAGGGCGGGCGAACACCGGGGAGCTGTTTTTT. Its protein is CASSHEGGRANTGELFF.

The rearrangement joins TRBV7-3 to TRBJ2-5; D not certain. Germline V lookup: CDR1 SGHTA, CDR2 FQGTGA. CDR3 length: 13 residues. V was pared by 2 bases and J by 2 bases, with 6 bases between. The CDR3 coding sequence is TGTGCCAGCAGCTTAGGGCTACAAGAGACCCAGTACTTC. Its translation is CASSLGLQETQYF.

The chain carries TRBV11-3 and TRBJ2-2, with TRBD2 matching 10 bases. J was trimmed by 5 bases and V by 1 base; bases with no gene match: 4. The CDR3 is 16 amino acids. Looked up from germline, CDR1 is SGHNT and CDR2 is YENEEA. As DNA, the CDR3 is TGTGCCAGCAGCTTAGCGTCTAGCGGGAGAACCGGGGAGCTGTTTTTT. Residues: CASSLASSGRTGELFF.

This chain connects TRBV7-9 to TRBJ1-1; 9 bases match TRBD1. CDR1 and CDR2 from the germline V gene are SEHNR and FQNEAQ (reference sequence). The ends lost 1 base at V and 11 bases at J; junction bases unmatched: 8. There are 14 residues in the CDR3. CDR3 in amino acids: CASSLGGTGNEAFF. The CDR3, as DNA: TGTGCCAGCAGCTTAGGCGGGACAGGGAATGAGGCTTTCTTT.

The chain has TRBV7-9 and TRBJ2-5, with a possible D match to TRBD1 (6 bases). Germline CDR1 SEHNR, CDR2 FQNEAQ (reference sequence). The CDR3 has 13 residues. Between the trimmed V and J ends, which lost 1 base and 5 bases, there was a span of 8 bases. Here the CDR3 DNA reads TGTGCCAGCAGCTTAGGCAGGGGTGAGACCCAGTACTTC. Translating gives CASSLGRGETQYF.

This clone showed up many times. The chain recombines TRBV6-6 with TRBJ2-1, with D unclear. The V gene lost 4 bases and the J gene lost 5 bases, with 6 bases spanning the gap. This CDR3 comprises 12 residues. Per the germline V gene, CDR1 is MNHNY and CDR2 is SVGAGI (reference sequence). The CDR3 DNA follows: TGTGCCAGCAGTTCGACTCACAATGAGCAGTTCTTC. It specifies CASSSTHNEQFF.

The DNA for the CDR3 is TGTGCCAGTAGTTCCCGGTTCCGGGAGCTGTTTTTT. Encoded protein: CASSSRFRELFF. The rearrangement uses TRBV19 and TRBJ2-2, with no clear D. V dropped 5 bases and J dropped 9 bases, with 10 bases sitting between them. Germline values: CDR1 LNHDA, CDR2 SQIVND (reference sequence). The CDR3 length is 12 residues.

CDR3 nucleotide sequence: TGCGCCAGCAGCCAAGCTACACCGGGACTAGGCACCGGGGAGCTGTTTTTT. Residues: CASSQATPGLGTGELFF. The chain joins TRBV4-1 to TRBJ2-2; TRBD2 aligns across 8 bases. V shed 1 base, J shed 4 bases, and the junction held 8 bases outside the gene matches. Looked up from germline, CDR1 is MGHRA and CDR2 is YSYEKL. This CDR3 comprises 17 residues.

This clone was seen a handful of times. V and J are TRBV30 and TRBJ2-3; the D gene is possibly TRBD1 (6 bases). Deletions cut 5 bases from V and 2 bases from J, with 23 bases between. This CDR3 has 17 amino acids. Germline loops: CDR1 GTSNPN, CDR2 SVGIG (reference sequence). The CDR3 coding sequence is TGTGCCTGGGGGGGCCTCCGGTCTAGACCCTTCACAGATACGCAGTATTTT. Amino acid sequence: CAWGGLRSRPFTDTQYF.

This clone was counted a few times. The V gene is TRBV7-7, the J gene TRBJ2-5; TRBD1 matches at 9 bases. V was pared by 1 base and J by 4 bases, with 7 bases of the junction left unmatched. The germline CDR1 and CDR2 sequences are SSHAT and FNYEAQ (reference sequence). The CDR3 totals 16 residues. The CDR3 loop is CASSLVGQGKGETQYF. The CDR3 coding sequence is TGTGCCAGCAGCTTAGTTGGACAGGGGAAGGGAGAGACCCAGTACTTC.

The CDR3 loop is CASSQETRTESYGYTF. CDR3 DNA: TGTGCCAGCAGCCAAGAAACCCGGACAGAGTCCTATGGCTACACCTTC. The rearrangement links TRBV4-2 to TRBJ1-2; D may be TRBD1 (6 bases). The CDR3 length is 16 residues. Germline lookup yields CDR1 LGHNA and CDR2 YNFKEQ. Trimming took off 0 bases at V and 4 bases at J, with 15 bases between the two ends.

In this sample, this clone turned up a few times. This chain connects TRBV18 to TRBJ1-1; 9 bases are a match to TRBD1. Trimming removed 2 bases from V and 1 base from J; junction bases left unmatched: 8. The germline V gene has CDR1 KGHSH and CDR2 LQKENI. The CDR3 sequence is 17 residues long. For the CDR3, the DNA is TGTGCCAGCTCACCAATAATTGCGGGACAGGGGAACACTGAAGCTTTCTTT. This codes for CASSPIIAGQGNTEAFF.

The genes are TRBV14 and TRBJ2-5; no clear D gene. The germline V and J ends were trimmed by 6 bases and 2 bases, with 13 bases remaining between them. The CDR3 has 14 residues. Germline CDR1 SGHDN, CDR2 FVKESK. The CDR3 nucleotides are TGTGCCAGCAGGCCATTGGGCAGTCAAGAGACCCAGTACTTC. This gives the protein CASRPLGSQETQYF.

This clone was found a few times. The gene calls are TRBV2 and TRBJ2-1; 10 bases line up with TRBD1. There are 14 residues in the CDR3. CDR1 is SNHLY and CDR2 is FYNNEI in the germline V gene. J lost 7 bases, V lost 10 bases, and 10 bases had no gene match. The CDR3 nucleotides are TGTGCCACCTCACCGGGACAGGGGTGGAATGAGCAGTTCTTC. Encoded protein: CATSPGQGWNEQFF. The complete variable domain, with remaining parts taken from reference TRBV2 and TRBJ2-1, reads EPEVTQTPSHQVTQMGQEVILRCVPISNHLYFYWYRQILGQKVEFLVSFYNNEISEKSEIFDDQFSVERPDGSNFTLKIRSTKLEDSAMYFCATSPGQGWNEQFFGPGTRLTVL.

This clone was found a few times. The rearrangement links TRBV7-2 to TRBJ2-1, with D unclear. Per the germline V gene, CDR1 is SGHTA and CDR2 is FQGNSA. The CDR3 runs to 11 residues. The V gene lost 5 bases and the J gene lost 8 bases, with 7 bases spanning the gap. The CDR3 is CASSAAYEQFF. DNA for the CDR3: TGTGCCAGCAGCGCCGCGTATGAGCAGTTCTTC.

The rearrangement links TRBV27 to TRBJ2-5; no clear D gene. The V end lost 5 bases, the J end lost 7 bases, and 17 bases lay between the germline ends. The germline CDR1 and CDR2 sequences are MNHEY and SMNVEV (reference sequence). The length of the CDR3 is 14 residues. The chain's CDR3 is CASSPNSNPVTQYF. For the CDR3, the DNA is TGTGCCAGCAGTCCAAACAGCAACCCGGTGACCCAGTACTTC.

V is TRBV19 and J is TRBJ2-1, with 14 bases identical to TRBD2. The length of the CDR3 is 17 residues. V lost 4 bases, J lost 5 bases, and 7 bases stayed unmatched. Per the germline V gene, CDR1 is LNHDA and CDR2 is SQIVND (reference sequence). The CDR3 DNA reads TGTGCCAGTAGTAGAGGGACTAGCGGGAGTTTCGACAATGAGCAGTTCTTC. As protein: CASSRGTSGSFDNEQFF.

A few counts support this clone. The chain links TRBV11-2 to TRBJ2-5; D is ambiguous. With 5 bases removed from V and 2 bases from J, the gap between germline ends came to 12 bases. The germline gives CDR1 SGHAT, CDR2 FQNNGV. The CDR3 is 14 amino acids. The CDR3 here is CASSRVGRQETQYF. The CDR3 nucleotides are TGTGCCAGCAGCCGGGTAGGCAGACAAGAGACCCAGTACTTC.

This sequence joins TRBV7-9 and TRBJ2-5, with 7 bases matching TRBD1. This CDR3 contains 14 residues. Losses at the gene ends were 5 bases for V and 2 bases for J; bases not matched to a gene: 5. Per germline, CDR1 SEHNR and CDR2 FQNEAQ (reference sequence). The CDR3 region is CASSTRDRQETQYF. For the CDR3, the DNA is TGTGCCAGCAGCACCCGGGACAGACAAGAGACCCAGTACTTC.

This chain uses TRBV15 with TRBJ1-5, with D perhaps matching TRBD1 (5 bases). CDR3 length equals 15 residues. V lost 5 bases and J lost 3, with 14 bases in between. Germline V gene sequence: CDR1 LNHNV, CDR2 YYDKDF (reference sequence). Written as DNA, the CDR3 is TGTGCCACCAGCTGGGGCGGGATGATCAATCAGCCCCAGCATTTT. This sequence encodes CATSWGGMINQPQHF. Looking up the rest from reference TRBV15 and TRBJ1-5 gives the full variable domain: DAMVIQNPRYQVTQFGKPVTLSCSQTLNHNVMYWYQQKSSQAPKLLFHYYDKDFNNEADTPDNFQSRRPNTSFCFLDIRSPGLGDTAMYLCATSWGGMINQPQHFGDGTRLSIL.